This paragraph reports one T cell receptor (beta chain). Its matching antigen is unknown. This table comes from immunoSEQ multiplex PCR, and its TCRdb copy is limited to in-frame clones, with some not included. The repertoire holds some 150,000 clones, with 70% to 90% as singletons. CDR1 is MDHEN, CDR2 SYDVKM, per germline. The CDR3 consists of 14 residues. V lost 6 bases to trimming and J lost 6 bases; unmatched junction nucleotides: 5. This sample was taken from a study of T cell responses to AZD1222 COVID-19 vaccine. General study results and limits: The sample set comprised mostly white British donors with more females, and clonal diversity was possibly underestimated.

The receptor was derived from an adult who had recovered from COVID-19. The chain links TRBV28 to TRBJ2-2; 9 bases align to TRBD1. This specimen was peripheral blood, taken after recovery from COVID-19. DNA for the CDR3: TGTGCCAGCAGGGACAGGGGAGCCGCCGGGGAGCTGTTTTTT. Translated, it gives CASRDRGAAGELFF.